This T cell receptor beta chain was recorded in a study of blood T cell repertoires in COVID-19. Authors' data handling: Reference gene primer amplification gave nucleated cell count estimates. Assay used: immunoSEQ multiplex PCR; TCRdb lists only in-frame clones, some missing. The V and J calls and the clone size are those of that table, but D and trimming were determined from the DNA. The table shows approximately 250,000 clones, with around four fifths occurring only once. Germline CDR1 reads SGHNT; CDR2 reads YENEEA. The CDR3 runs to 14 residues. The J segment lost 7 bases and the V segment lost 3 bases, leaving 0 bases of the junction unmatched.

This chain connects TRBV11-3 to TRBJ2-1; 13 bases are shared with TRBD2. The TCR comes from a woman aged 60-75 years with active or convalescent COVID-19. What was sequenced was peripheral blood. CDR3 nucleotides: TGTGCCAGCAGCTTGGGACTAGCGGGAAATGAGCAGTTCTTC. It codes for CASSLGLAGNEQFF.